This T cell receptor (beta chain) derives from a study of blood T cell repertoires in COVID-19 (dated by TCRdb to the early 2020s). About the study as a whole: Collaborator samples came from the United States, Italy and Spain and covered acute and convalescent phases of COVID-19. Deeply sampled blood TCRbeta repertoires from subjects exposed to, actively infected with, or recovered from COVID-19 were included in the dataset. HLA class I and class II types, where available, came from metadata supplied by the sample provider rather than from assay-based typing. A freely available public database, intended as a resource for researchers studying the immune response to SARS-CoV-2, is where the repertoires were released. The material from the prospective study consisted of cDNA or gDNA derived from T cells, B-cell-depleted T cells, or PBMCs. A de-identified subject ID, COVID-19 status, age in years and sex were almost always included in the sample metadata. The samples were drawn from two sources: the first 160 participants of the ongoing ImmuneRACE study, and fewer than 1,500 subjects contributed by 6 global collaborators.

Study-level results and caveats: Clinical and demographic metadata were provided uncurated, with the amount varying by source and participant.

TCRbeta CDR3 regions were amplified from genomic DNA using the immunoSEQ Assay, a bias-controlled multiplex PCR. In the paper's pipeline: Within the assay, amplification of reference gene primers was used to estimate how many nucleated cells each sample contained. Sequence reads were collapsed and filtered to measure the absolute abundance of every unique TCRbeta CDR3 rearrangement. Productive Simpson clonality was computed per sample as the square root of Simpson's diversity index over productive rearrangements. The source is immuneACCESS, and TCRdb retained only in-frame sequences with V and J called. Part of the clones is not carried over; for the studies checked, unresolved V genes explain less than half of this, and the remainder is unexplained. That table is the source of V, J and clone size, and D and trimming were worked out from the DNA. The sample table holds about 69,000 clones, of which more than 80% were seen once. The top ten hold about an eighth of the sample.

A note on this clone: What this receptor recognizes is not known. No much larger clone exists at a distance of one base, and base qualities are not known.

The germline ends are 9 bases apart after V is trimmed by 1 base and J by 0 bases. According to the germline V gene (reference sequence), CDR1 reads LNHDA and CDR2 reads SQIVND. Counted from cysteine to phenylalanine, this CDR3 has 15 amino acids. Of the read, only the CDR3 DNA is kept; its 45 bases are in frame from base 1. One collaborating source in Seattle enrolled patients while the patients were actively infected and followed the patients over time throughout the course of disease. Collaborating institutions collected whole blood in K2EDTA tubes following their own protocols. For TCRbeta analysis, collaborator samples were shipped as frozen whole blood, as isolated PBMCs, or as DNA extracted from either sample type.

Sequenced: peripheral blood. This TCR was recovered from a man between 50 and 59 years old with COVID-19, enrolled during active disease. This sequence uses TRBV19 and TRBJ1-1, with a tentative D gene TRBD1 over 5 matching bases. The CDR3 reads as follows: CASSIVGAMNTEAFF. In nucleotides, the sequence is TGTGCCAGTAGTATAGTAGGGGCCATGAACACTGAAGCTTTCTTT. The full variable domain, completed from the reference TRBV19 and TRBJ1-1 proteins outside the CDR3, reads DGGITQSPKYLFRKEGQNVTLSCEQNLNHDAMYWYRQDPGQGLRLIYYSQIVNDFQKGDIAEGYSVSREKKESFPLTVTSAQKNPTAFYLCASSIVGAMNTEAFFGQGTRLTVV.